This TCR beta chain was observed in a study of T cell repertoires in aging, cancer and after chemotherapy. Looking at the study overall: The full dataset contained millions of TCR reads.

Per the germline V gene, CDR1 is SNHLY and CDR2 is FYNNEI. J lost 4 bases, V lost 6 bases, and 5 bases had no gene match. The CDR3 runs 14 residues. Overall study findings and caveats: Hematological cancer patients had lymphoid organ infiltration that may impair thymic emigration or T cell expansion. Loss of evenness, beyond lost richness, contributed to age-related TCR diversity decline in cancer patients.

The template was genomic DNA from peripheral blood, not RNA. Details on this clonotype: Its antigen remains unknown.

Multiplex touch-down PCR with TRB-A/B primers amplified rearranged V-D-J TRB sequences. TCRdb passed the multiplex PCR reads through MiXCR, listing each CDR3 protein once. The table records roughly 6,000 distinct CDR3 sequences, about 20% of them present only once. The sequence was obtained from a human donor with a blood cancer. Sequencing was carried out using blood. The rearrangement uses TRBV2 and TRBJ2-1; 8 positions match TRBD2. The CDR3 DNA sequence: TGTGCCAGCAGCACCGGGACTAGGTACAATGAGCAGTTCTTC. Protein product: CASSTGTRYNEQFF.